This T cell receptor beta chain was retrieved from a study of T cells after yellow fever vaccination. Overall study context: Fractions of limited cellularity were prepared by means of SMART-Seq v4 Ultra Low Input. Study-level findings and limits: Once the booster was given, most primary-vaccination clones reappeared, at approximately 97% for CD4 and more than 85% for CD8. CD4 and CD8 compartments shared a small share of clonotypes, likely from convergent recombination.

It was through 5'RACE template switching that TCR cDNA was made, with a universal primer site and UMIs added. Via MiXCR, TCRdb re-called the 5' RACE reads, giving one row per CDR3 protein. Among some 560,000 distinct CDR3 sequences listed, 15% to 20% were seen once. About this clonotype itself: What it recognizes is unknown.

Trimming stripped 2 bases from V and 3 bases from J, with 12 bases between. This CDR3 contains 15 residues. Germline CDR1 and CDR2: MNHEY and SVGAGI. The sequence was obtained from a man aged 25 to 45 who received the YFV17D yellow fever vaccine. The starting material was PBMCs, obtained 15 days after the yellow fever booster vaccination. V gene TRBV6-5 combines with J gene TRBJ2-3; D remains unclear. The CDR3 spells CASSYRPYGTDTQYF. The CDR3 DNA sequence: TGTGCCAGCAGTTACAGACCCTACGGGACAGATACGCAGTATTTT.